The next 14 T cell receptor beta chains were all read from a single sample in a study of beta chain features in type 1 diabetes (dated 2018 in TCRdb). The library was produced with the immunoSEQ multiplex PCR assay. The entire isolated RNA was reverse transcribed using the High Capacity cDNA Reverse Transcription Kit, and thus expressed TCRB transcripts were sequenced. TCRdb provides this immuneACCESS table in a form limited to in-frame rearrangements. Some clones are lacking; in checked studies, under half of them reflect an unresolved V gene, and why the rest are absent is not known. The sample table records 400,000 to 600,000 clones; approximately 30% of these occur just once. Clones ranked in the top ten supply 0.05% to 0.07% of the sample. Sequencing input: naive CD4+ T cells from blood. Reading the label with the study, this specimen's cell subset or site is: true naive CD4+ T cells. The source of these receptors is a man between 18 and 29 years old in good health.

The V call is TRBV5-6, the J call TRBJ2-5, with 13 bases identical to TRBD2. Germline V lookup: CDR1 SGHDT, CDR2 YYEEEE. Losses at the gene ends were 2 bases for V and 7 bases for J; bases not matched to a gene: 8. This CDR3 is built from 16 residues. The CDR3 loop is CASSFVLAGGPGTQYF. In nucleotides, the CDR3 is TGTGCCAGCAGCTTCGTACTAGCGGGAGGGCCAGGGACCCAGTACTTC.

This rearrangement joins TRBV2 to TRBJ2-5, with no clear D. The germline V gene encodes CDR1 SNHLY and CDR2 FYNNEI. The CDR3 is 16 residues long. Trimming stripped 4 bases from V and 0 bases from J, with 15 bases between. CDR3 protein: CASSAGANWYQETQYF. Here the CDR3 DNA reads TGTGCCAGCAGTGCTGGCGCGAATTGGTACCAAGAGACCCAGTACTTC.

This clone was seen more than once but under ten times. J is TRBJ1-2 and V is TRBV29-1, with D perhaps matching TRBD1 (5 bases). Per the germline V gene, CDR1 is SQVTM and CDR2 is ANQGSEA. Deletions cut 4 bases from V and 9 bases from J, with 18 bases between. CDR3 size: 13 residues. CDR3 DNA: TGCAGCGTTGGAACCCGGGACGGTGTGAGCTACACCTTC. This sequence encodes CSVGTRDGVSYTF. Variable domain in full (rest from reference TRBV29-1 and TRBJ1-2): SAVISQKPSRDICQRGTSLTIQCQVDSQVTMMFWYRQQPGQSLTLIATANQGSEATYESGFVIDKFPISRPNLTFSTLTVSNMSPEDSSIYLCSVGTRDGVSYTFGSGTRLTVV.

The V call is TRBV6-5, the J call TRBJ1-2; 8 bases are shared with TRBD1. Unmatched junction bases numbered 2, after V lost 2 bases and J lost 6 bases. From germline, CDR1 is MNHEY and CDR2 SVGAGI. The length of the CDR3 is 13 residues. Here the CDR3 DNA reads TGTGCCAGCAGTTACGGGACAGGCCATGGCTACACCTTC. As protein: CASSYGTGHGYTF.

The J gene is TRBJ2-7, the V gene TRBV19; 9 positions agree with TRBD1. Germline-derived CDR1 and CDR2 are LNHDA and SQIVND (reference sequence). The CDR3 is made up of 14 amino acids. The ends lost 5 bases at V and 3 bases at J; junction bases unmatched: 5. The CDR3 here is CASSPGQGFYEQYF. CDR3 nucleotide sequence: TGTGCCAGTAGTCCGGGACAGGGCTTCTACGAGCAGTACTTC.

This rearrangement joins TRBV10-2 to TRBJ2-2; 11 nucleotides match TRBD2. The CDR3 runs 17 residues. Trimming removed 0 bases from V and 7 bases from J; junction bases left unmatched: 7. The V gene's germline CDR1 is WSHSY and CDR2 SAAADI. CDR3 amino acids: CASSESILAGVVGELFF. As DNA, the CDR3 is TGCGCCAGCAGTGAGTCGATACTAGCGGGAGTAGTCGGGGAGCTGTTTTTT.

This clone showed up just a few times. The chain is built from TRBV2 and TRBJ2-5; no definite D call. Trimming pared 5 bases from V and 13 bases from J, leaving 14 bases between. Germline CDR1 is SNHLY and CDR2 is FYNNEI. The CDR3 contains 11 residues. CDR3 sequence: CASSFPRDPYF. The CDR3 coding sequence is TGTGCCAGCAGTTTCCCCCGAGATCCGTACTTC. Full variable domain (missing parts from reference TRBV2 and TRBJ2-5): EPEVTQTPSHQVTQMGQEVILRCVPISNHLYFYWYRQILGQKVEFLVSFYNNEISEKSEIFDDQFSVERPDGSNFTLKIRSTKLEDSAMYFCASSFPRDPYFGPGTRLLVL.

V gene TRBV7-9 combines with J gene TRBJ2-5, with 7 bases matching TRBD1. The CDR3 loop spans 13 amino acids. The germline V gene has CDR1 SEHNR and CDR2 FQNEAQ (reference sequence). V was clipped by 3 bases and J by 5 bases; unmatched bases: 3. The CDR3 sequence: CASSLGQRETQYF. In DNA, the CDR3 is TGTGCCAGCAGCTTGGGACAGCGGGAGACCCAGTACTTC. The complete variable domain, with remaining parts taken from reference TRBV7-9 and TRBJ2-5, reads DTGVSQNPRHKITKRGQNVTFRCDPISEHNRLYWYRQTLGQGPEFLTYFQNEAQLEKSRLLSDRFSAERPKGSFSTLEIQRTEQGDSAMYLCASSLGQRETQYFGPGTRLLVL.

The table lists this clone with a few counts. The CDR3 region has the DNA TGTGCCTGGAGTGTAACAGGGGTGTACAATGAGCAGTTCTTC. This translates into CAWSVTGVYNEQFF. The genes are TRBV30 and TRBJ2-1, with 7 bases identical to TRBD1. The germline V gene encodes CDR1 GTSNPN and CDR2 SVGIG (reference sequence). V dropped 0 bases and J dropped 4; count of bases not matched to a gene: 3. The CDR3 sequence is 14 residues long.

This clone was recorded a few times. The gene calls are TRBV30 and TRBJ2-7; D gene ambiguous. V was pared by 3 bases and J by 4 bases, with 4 bases between. The CDR3 is 10 amino acids. Germline V gene data show CDR1 as GTSNPN and CDR2 as SVGIG (reference sequence). In DNA form, the CDR3 reads TGTGCCTGGAGCGGTTACGAGCAGTACTTC. Encoded protein: CAWSGYEQYF.

The chain recombines TRBV14 with TRBJ2-7; 8 bases are shared with TRBD2. CDR1 SGHDN and CDR2 FVKESK come from the germline V gene. This CDR3 has 14 amino acids. The ends lost 4 bases at V and 1 base at J; junction bases unmatched: 3. CDR3 loop: CASSRAGGSYEQYF. As DNA, the CDR3 is TGTGCCAGCAGCCGGGCGGGAGGATCCTACGAGCAGTACTTC.

The V gene is TRBV6-6, the J gene TRBJ1-1; D possibly corresponds to TRBD1 (5 bases). Trimming cost V 4 bases and J 2 bases, with 11 bases left between them. The CDR3 is 14 residues long. CDR1 and CDR2 from the germline V gene are MNHNY and SVGAGI (reference sequence). This chain's CDR3 is CASSSGAYNTEAFF. The CDR3 DNA sequence: TGTGCCAGCAGTTCCGGGGCATACAACACTGAAGCTTTCTTT.

This clone has more than one count but fewer than ten. The chain's CDR3 is CASSKAGRTAEARNYEQYF. The CDR3 DNA reads as TGTGCCAGCAGCAAAGCGGGCCGGACTGCCGAGGCCCGTAACTACGAGCAGTACTTC. The chain carries TRBV21-1 and TRBJ2-7; the D call of TRBD2 is as the table states it, not checked on the DNA. TRBV21-1 is a pseudogene. The CDR3 sequence is 19 residues long.

This clone was observed a handful of times. The genes are TRBV7-2 and TRBJ2-3; 9 nucleotides line up with TRBD2. Germline lookup yields CDR1 SGHTA and CDR2 FQGNSA. Trimming at V came to 5 bases and at J to 6 bases, leaving 9 bases not matched to a gene. This CDR3 has 15 residues. CDR3 residues: CASSPGAGGSDTQYF. Here the CDR3 DNA reads TGTGCCAGCAGCCCGGGGGCGGGAGGGTCGGATACGCAGTATTTT.